This TCR beta chain stems from a study of T cells in Graves' hyperthyroidism and ophthalmopathy. At the level of the study: It was at initial diagnosis, before any treatment, that peripheral blood was collected.

Trimming cost V 0 bases and J 0 bases, with 11 bases left between them. The CDR3 is 16 amino acids. The germline gives CDR1 SGHRS, CDR2 YFSETQ. The CDR3 regions of TCR beta were amplified from RNA transcripts. The HTBI primer set was used in a first-round RT-PCR of the TCR CDR3. Each CDR3 protein gets one entry after TCRdb re-called the multiplex PCR reads with MiXCR. Of 250,000 to 300,000 distinct CDR3 sequences listed, roughly 19% are singletons. J is TRBJ2-3 and V is TRBV5-1; no reliable D call. The sample was blood. The sequence derives from a man aged 50 or older with Graves' ophthalmopathy. The CDR3 loop is CASSLEVASSTDTQYF. The CDR3 coding sequence is TGCGCCAGCAGCTTGGAGGTGGCCAGTAGCACAGATACGCAGTATTTT.